What follows describes a single TCR beta chain. Antigen unknown. TCRdb used MiXCR to reprocess the 5' RACE reads, holding one entry per CDR3 protein. The data hold 150,000 to 200,000 distinct CDR3 sequences, with 16% observed a single time. This sample is part of a study of T-cell memory formation after mild COVID-19. On the study more broadly: Among the donors, TCR clusters were largely specific to each donor. Study conclusions and caveats: Contracting clones from day 15 to 85 had balanced CD4/CD8; later expanders favoured CD4+.

The sample was PBMCs or a T cell subset sorted from them (not recorded which). This TCR came from an adult woman who had mild COVID-19 (a few samples of this study predate the infection). Cell type and time point are not known.

CDR3 amino acids: CSARMGSYEQYF. The CDR3 region has the DNA TGCAGTGCTAGAATGGGGTCCTACGAGCAGTACTTC. This chain links TRBV20-1 with TRBJ2-7; D is unresolved. Germline V gives CDR1 DFQATT, CDR2 SNEGSKA (reference sequence). Trimming shortened V by 2 bases and J by 1 base, and 6 bases separated the two germline ends. This CDR3 is 12 amino acids long.